This TCR beta chain was observed in a study of PD-1 blockade in classical Hodgkin lymphoma. Exposure to brentuximab vedotin varied, and each patient had relapsed following autologous stem cell transplantation. Clones were sequenced by immunoSEQ multiplex PCR, and TCRdb holds only the in-frame ones, with some missing. The sample shows about 60,000 clones, about 88% of them seen only once. General study results and limits: Some patients began nivolumab under 1 year after ASCT. These patients were excluded from later analyses. Newly diagnosed patients were reported to start with lower TCR diversity than healthy donors. For complete responders, baseline diversity was comparable to that of newly diagnosed patients.

The V end lost 0 bases, the J end lost 8 bases, and 15 bases lay between the germline ends. In germline, CDR1 is SGDLS, CDR2 YYNGEE. The length of the CDR3 is 15 residues. To note about this clone: Its antigen remains unknown.

The chain couples TRBV9 to TRBJ2-1, with D unclear. The source was peripheral blood mononuclear cells (PBMCs), collected at baseline. The clonotype originates from a human donor with classical Hodgkin lymphoma. Here the CDR3 reads CASSVDLGPGYEQFF. The CDR3 region has the DNA TGTGCCAGCAGCGTAGATTTGGGCCCAGGCTATGAGCAGTTCTTC.